The rows below give T cell receptor beta chains drawn from one sample of a study of shared clonotypes between healthy human individuals. Sequencing used immunoSEQ multiplex PCR; TCRdb keeps in-frame clones, though not all of them. The sample holds around 1.5 million clones, around 98% seen once. Sequenced sample: naive CD4+ T cells sorted from blood. Every receptor here comes from a young man in good health. CDR3s include the opening cysteine and the closing phenylalanine or tryptophan. The order of the fields is V gene, D gene, clone size, J gene, CDR3 DNA, CDR3 protein. A D gene is named only where the DNA matches it firmly. Size is omitted from some rows. Given values are once, few, many or a class for expanded clones.

>TRBV7-9|.|.|TRBJ2-3
TGTGCCAGCAGCGAGCAGGGACGTGGTACAGATACGCAGTATTTT
CASSEQGRGTDTQYF
>TRBV19|.|.|TRBJ2-1
TGTGCCAGTAGCCCCCGGGACTTAGTTAACAATGAGCAGTTCTTC
CASSPRDLVNNEQFF
>TRBV28|.|once|TRBJ1-5
TGTGCCAGCGGATCACCGACAGGCCTAAAATACAATCAGCCCCAGCATTTT
CASGSPTGLKYNQPQHF
>TRBV30|.|once|TRBJ2-7
TGTGCCTGGAGTGTCATATTCCCCCCTGACGAGCAGTACTTC
CAWSVIFPPDEQYF
>TRBV7-9|.|.|TRBJ2-2
TGTGCCAGCAGCTTAGCATCGAACACCGGGGAGCTGTTTTTT
CASSLASNTGELFF
>TRBV28|TRBD1|.|TRBJ2-7
TGTGCCAGCAGTTTAGGGGACAGGGTCACCTACGAGCAGTACTTC
CASSLGDRVTYEQYF
>TRBV7-9|TRBD1|.|TRBJ1-6
TGTGCCAGCAGCTTTACAGGGGGCGATTCACCCCTCCACTTT
CASSFTGGDSPLHF
>TRBV7-2|.|once|TRBJ2-1
TGTGCCAGCAGCTTTAGGGACAATGAGCAGTTCTTC
CASSFRDNEQFF
>TRBV11-2|.|.|TRBJ2-7
TGTGCCAGCAGCCTAGGAGGCAGTCTATCTTCCTACGAGCAGTACTTC
CASSLGGSLSSYEQYF
>TRBV28|TRBD2|.|TRBJ2-7
TGTGCCAGCAGTCCACGGGGGCTAGCGGGCTCTGTCACCTACGAGCAGTACTTC
CASSPRGLAGSVTYEQYF
>TRBV7-2|.|.|TRBJ2-7
TGTGCCAGCAGTCCCCGGGTGACAGGCTCCTACGAGCAGTACTTC
CASSPRVTGSYEQYF
>TRBV5-1|.|.|TRBJ2-1
TGCGCCAGCAGCTTGGTCTCGAGCATCCCCCTGGAGCAGTTCTTC
CASSLVSSIPLEQFF
>TRBV19|TRBD1|.|TRBJ1-1
TGTGCCAGTAGTTCTAGGGGGCCCGGAGATGGAACTGAAGCTTTCTTT
CASSSRGPGDGTEAFF
>TRBV18|TRBD1|.|TRBJ2-7
TGTGCCAGCTCACCACGGCAGGGGGCGCCGACCGAGCAGTACTTC
CASSPRQGAPTEQYF
>TRBV14|.|.|TRBJ2-5
TGTGCCAGCAGCCAGGGGTTGTTGGAGACCCAGTACTTC
CASSQGLLETQYF
>TRBV28|.|.|TRBJ1-2
TGTGCCAGCAGTTCACCAGTTTCCCCCGCTAACTATGGCTACACCTTC
CASSSPVSPANYGYTF
>TRBV7-3|TRBD1|once|TRBJ2-3
TGTGCCAGCAGCTACAGGGGGCTTGGCACAGATACGCAGTATTTT
CASSYRGLGTDTQYF
>TRBV25-1|TRBD2|.|TRBJ2-1
TGTGCCAGCAGCGGCCTTAGCGGGACACCCCCCTACAATGAGCAGTTCTTC
CASSGLSGTPPYNEQFF
>TRBV25-1|.|.|TRBJ1-1
TGTGCCAGCAGTGAGCCGGGACTCAGGGTCACTGAAGCTTTCTTT
CASSEPGLRVTEAFF
>TRBV28|.|.|TRBJ1-1
TGTGCCAGCAGTTTGAGAAACACTGAAGCTTTCTTT
CASSLRNTEAFF
>TRBV28|.|.|TRBJ1-2
TGTGCCAGCAGTTTTGGGGGAAACTATGGCTACACCTTC
CASSFGGNYGYTF
>TRBV18|.|.|TRBJ1-2
TGTGCCAGCTCACCAGGGCCAACTAACTATGGCTACACCTTC
CASSPGPTNYGYTF
>TRBV4-1|.|.|TRBJ1-5
TGCGCCAGCAGCCGATTAGACAGAGGCAATCAGCCCCAGCATTTT
CASSRLDRGNQPQHF
>TRBV30|TRBD1|.|TRBJ1-1
TGTGCCCGGACAGGGGTTGATTTTGAAGCTTTCTTT
CARTGVDFEAFF
>TRBV27|.|.|TRBJ1-5
TGTGCCAGCAGTTTAATCAGTAGCAATCAGCCCCAGCATTTT
CASSLISSNQPQHF
>TRBV19|.|.|TRBJ2-7
TGTGCCAGTAGTATACATAACGAGCAGTACTTC
CASSIHNEQYF
>TRBV15|.|.|TRBJ1-5
TGTGCCACCAGCAGAGTAACAGCGAGCAATCAGCCCCAGCATTTT
CATSRVTASNQPQHF
>TRBV9|.|once|TRBJ2-2
TGTGCCAGCAGCGTTCCGTGGACCGGGGAGCTGTTTTTT
CASSVPWTGELFF
>TRBV15|.|.|TRBJ1-2
TGTGCCACCAGGGGAGGGCGGGAACCCAACTATGGCTACACCTTC
CATRGGREPNYGYTF
>TRBV27|TRBD2|.|TRBJ2-2
TGTGCCAGCAGTCCACTAGCGGGAGTCTCTACCGGGGAGCTGTTTTTT
CASSPLAGVSTGELFF
>TRBV28|TRBD1|.|TRBJ1-2
TGTGCCAGCAGTTTATATGGCTTTTGGGCAGGGGGTACATCGGGCGGCTACACCTTC
CASSLYGFWAGGTSGGYTF
>TRBV28|TRBD2|.|TRBJ2-5
TGTGCCAGCAGTTTAACCGGGACTAGCGGGATACTCCAAGAGACCCAGTACTTC
CASSLTGTSGILQETQYF
>TRBV5-1|TRBD2|.|TRBJ2-1
TGCGCCAGCAGCTTGGAGGTCCAGGGATGGGCTAGCGGGGTCTCCTACAATGAGCAGTTCTTC
CASSLEVQGWASGVSYNEQFF
>TRBV7-8|.|.|TRBJ2-5
TGTGCCAGCAGCTTAGTAGAAGAGACCCAGTACTTC
CASSLVEETQYF
>TRBV28|TRBD2|.|TRBJ2-7
TGTGCCAGCAGTTTCGGACTAGCGGGGTTCTACGAGCAGTACTTC
CASSFGLAGFYEQYF
>TRBV5-1|.|.|TRBJ1-1
TGCGCCAGCAGCTTGTCTGCGGGGATGAACACTGAAGCTTTCTTT
CASSLSAGMNTEAFF
>TRBV11-2|.|.|TRBJ2-1
TGTGCCAGCGTAAGTTGGGGGGACACAAGCTCCTACAATGAGCAGTTCTTC
CASVSWGDTSSYNEQFF
>TRBV18|.|.|TRBJ2-7
TGTGCCAGCTCACGGACGGTTAACAGCTACGAGCAGTACTTC
CASSRTVNSYEQYF
>TRBV7-2|.|.|TRBJ2-7
TGTGCCAGCAGCTTAGACGCGGGAAACTACGAGCAGTACTTC
CASSLDAGNYEQYF
>TRBV5-8|.|.|TRBJ2-1
TGTGCCAGCAGCTTAGACCTAGGGGGGTTCTTC
CASSLDLGGFF
>TRBV18|TRBD2|.|TRBJ2-2
TGTGCCAGCTCACCGCTAGGACTAGCGGGAGGGCCGTCAAACACCGGGGAGCTGTTTTTT
CASSPLGLAGGPSNTGELFF
>TRBV29-1|TRBD2|.|TRBJ2-7
TGCAGCGCTCAGACTAGCGGGAGTGCTGAGCAGTACTTC
CSAQTSGSAEQYF
>TRBV4-1|.|.|TRBJ1-3
TGCGCCAGCAGCCAAGATCTGACTCTGGCTGGAAACACCATATATTTT
CASSQDLTLAGNTIYF
>TRBV7-2|TRBD2|.|TRBJ2-7
TGTGCCAGCAGCTTATTAAGCGGGGCGAACTACGAGCAGTACTTC
CASSLLSGANYEQYF
>TRBV15|TRBD1|.|TRBJ2-7
TGTGCCACCAGCAGAGCCGGGACAGCCTCCTACGAGCAGTACTTC
CATSRAGTASYEQYF